This T cell receptor (beta chain) was sequenced for a study of CXCR3-negative and CXCR3-positive naive CD8 T cells. CDR3 size: 15 residues. Germline CDR1 is SEHNR and CDR2 is FQNEAQ (reference sequence). Libraries were UMI-labeled 5' RACE TRB cDNA. TCRdb reprocessed the 5' RACE reads and keeps a single row for each CDR3 protein, giving no DNA. The listing records about 40,000 distinct CDR3 sequences. V is TRBV7-9 and J is TRBJ2-2. The sequenced sample consisted of memory CD8+ T cells from blood. The origin of this receptor is a human donor in good health. Some clones in this sample may be carry-over from other donors' samples. This CDR3 is CASSLAARPNGELFF.